Below, 15 T cell receptor beta chains from the same sample are listed, as sequenced in a study of Ad26.COV2.S vaccination and SARS-CoV-2 variants. Treatment meaning: roughly 19 received Ad26.COV2.S at low or high dose, single or two shots; five or six received placebo; per-sample allocation not given. Day 63 after the first injection of vaccine or placebo was the sampling time. Some clones are missing from TCRdb's copy, which holds only in-frame ones; the method was immunoSEQ multiplex PCR. The sample contains roughly 510,000 clones, 70% to 90% of which appear only once. This sample comprised peripheral blood, obtained in a trial of Ad26.COV2.S vaccine versus placebo. The receptors were gathered from a person aged 18 to 65 who received the Ad26.COV2.S COVID-19 vaccine or a placebo.

V usage is TRBV15 and J usage is TRBJ1-6; 10 positions agree with TRBD1. Germline V gene data show CDR1 as LNHNV and CDR2 as YYDKDF (reference sequence). The length of the CDR3 is 16 residues. Trimming at V came to 1 base and at J to 7 bases, leaving 4 bases not matched to a gene. The CDR3 sequence is CATSRGTGQGNSPLHF. DNA for the CDR3: TGTGCCACCAGCAGAGGGACGGGACAGGGGAATTCACCCCTCCACTTT.

The genes are TRBV7-2 and TRBJ2-7; weak D call: TRBD1 (5 bases). The CDR3 covers 13 residues. Germline lookup yields CDR1 SGHTA and CDR2 FQGNSA. V dropped 1 base and J dropped 4 bases, with 8 bases sitting between them. CDR3: CASSLDQGYEQYF. The CDR3 nucleotides are TGTGCCAGCAGCTTAGACCAGGGTTACGAGCAGTACTTC.

The chain is built from TRBV30 and TRBJ2-3; D might be TRBD1 (6 bases). Germline CDR1 GTSNPN, CDR2 SVGIG (reference sequence). Trimming left V 4 bases short and J 6 bases short, with 8 bases between. The CDR3 covers 11 residues. The CDR3 DNA follows: TGTGCCTGGAAAGACAGGGATACGCAGTATTTT. Protein sequence: CAWKDRDTQYF. The whole variable domain, filled in from reference TRBV30 and TRBJ2-3, reads SQTIHQWPATLVQPVGSPLSLECTVEGTSNPNLYWYRQAAGRGLQLLFYSVGIGQISSEVPQNLSASRPQDRQFILSSKKLLLSDSGFYLCAWKDRDTQYFGPGTRLTVL.

The V and J genes are TRBV9 and TRBJ1-1; maybe TRBD1 (5 bases). The V end was cut by 4 bases, the J end by 1 base, with 14 bases between. CDR1 is SGDLS, CDR2 YYNGEE, per germline. The CDR3 loop spans 15 amino acids. The CDR3 bases are TGTGCCAGCAGCCTTTTACGGGGCGGGAACACTGAAGCTTTCTTT. Translation gives CASSLLRGGNTEAFF. The whole variable domain, filled in from reference TRBV9 and TRBJ1-1, reads DSGVTQTPKHLITATGQRVTLRCSPRSGDLSVYWYQQSLDQGLQFLIQYYNGEERAKGNILERFSAQQFPDLHSELNLSSLELGDSALYFCASSLLRGGNTEAFFGQGTRLTVV.

The V and J genes are TRBV5-4 and TRBJ2-7, with D possibly being TRBD2 (6 bases). This CDR3 region has 13 residues. Germline V gene data show CDR1 as SGHNT and CDR2 as YYREEE (reference sequence). V lost 4 bases, J lost 2 bases, and 10 bases lay in between. The CDR3 spells CASSVAVTYEQYF. In DNA, the CDR3 is TGTGCCAGCAGCGTAGCGGTAACCTACGAGCAGTACTTC.

Comments on this clone: The same CDR3 can be traced to other DNA sequences in this sample. The gene calls are TRBV7-9 and TRBJ2-5; possibly TRBD1 for D (6 bases). Trimming cost V 5 bases and J 5 bases, with 15 bases left between them. The germline V gene encodes CDR1 SEHNR and CDR2 FQNEAQ (reference sequence). The length of the CDR3 is 14 residues. CDR3 region: CASSLATGLETQYF. The CDR3 nucleotides read TGTGCCAGCAGCCTCGCGACAGGTTTGGAGACCCAGTACTTC. Supplemented by reference TRBV7-9 and TRBJ2-5, the full variable domain reads DTGVSQNPRHKITKRGQNVTFRCDPISEHNRLYWYRQTLGQGPEFLTYFQNEAQLEKSRLLSDRFSAERPKGSFSTLEIQRTEQGDSAMYLCASSLATGLETQYFGPGTRLLVL.

The DNA for the CDR3 is TGTGCCAGCAGCTTCACCCAGGGTGAACTGTTTTTT. The encoded protein is CASSFTQGELFF. The chain joins TRBV7-2 to TRBJ1-4; tentative D call: TRBD1 (5 bases). The CDR3 has 12 amino acids. CDR1 SGHTA and CDR2 FQGNSA come from the germline V gene. The V end was cut by 3 bases, the J end by 12 bases, with 11 bases between.

The chain recombines TRBV28 with TRBJ2-7; the D call may be TRBD1 or TRBD2 (6 bases each). The germline gives CDR1 MDHEN, CDR2 SYDVKM. There are 14 residues in the CDR3. Trimming pared 2 bases from V and 6 bases from J, leaving 14 bases between. The CDR3 here is CASSLGGGPLEQYF. The CDR3 coding sequence is TGTGCCAGCAGTTTAGGAGGGGGACCCCTCGAGCAGTACTTC.

This chain links TRBV3-1 (or the pseudogene TRBV3-2) with TRBJ1-1; D is undetermined. The germline gives CDR1 LGHDT, CDR2 YNNKEL (reference sequence). Trimming removed 3 bases at V and 4 bases at J, with 9 bases between. The CDR3 covers 13 residues. Written as DNA, the CDR3 is TGTGCCAGCAGCCACCAAGGCGGCACTGAAGCTTTCTTT. It is translated as CASSHQGGTEAFF.

The J gene is TRBJ2-2, the V gene TRBV28; D is undetermined. Germline lookup yields CDR1 MDHEN and CDR2 SYDVKM. The CDR3 spans 12 residues. The V end lost 7 bases, the J end lost 1 base, and 4 bases lay between the germline ends. CDR3 nucleotides: TGTGCCAGCAATCGGAACACCGGGGAGCTGTTTTTT. It codes for CASNRNTGELFF. Based on the CDR3 plus reference TRBV28 and TRBJ2-2, the full variable domain is DVKVTQSSRYLVKRTGEKVFLECVQDMDHENMFWYRQDPGLGLRLIYFSYDVKMKEKGDIPEGYSVSREKKERFSLILESASTNQTSMYLCASNRNTGELFFGEGSRLTVL.

The chain links TRBV6-5 to TRBJ1-6; D uncertain. Trimming stripped 5 bases from V and 10 bases from J, with 12 bases between. CDR1 is MNHEY and CDR2 is SVGAGI in the germline V gene. The CDR3 sequence is 13 residues long. CDR3 coding DNA: TGTGCCAGCAGTACTCCCGCTCTCTCACCCCTCCACTTT. The encoded protein is CASSTPALSPLHF.

V gene TRBV14 combines with J gene TRBJ2-1; D ambiguous. The V gene's germline CDR1 is SGHDN and CDR2 FVKESK. V was pared by 0 bases and J by 2 bases, with 11 bases between. This CDR3 comprises 16 residues. This chain's CDR3 is CASSQDGQRPYNEQFF. CDR3 sequence (DNA): TGTGCCAGCAGCCAAGATGGCCAGAGGCCCTACAATGAGCAGTTCTTC. Full variable domain (rest looked up from reference TRBV14 and TRBJ2-1): EAGVTQFPSHSVIEKGQTVTLRCDPISGHDNLYWYRRVMGKEIKFLLHFVKESKQDESGMPNNRFLAERTGGTYSTLKVQPAELEDSGVYFCASSQDGQRPYNEQFFGPGTRLTVL.

V is TRBV6-2 or TRBV6-3 and J is TRBJ2-4, with unresolved D. The length of the CDR3 is 14 residues. The V end lost 6 bases, the J end lost 8 bases, and 17 bases lay between the germline ends. Germline CDR1 and CDR2: MNHEY and SVGEGT. This CDR3 is CASSPRTGWDIQYF. The CDR3 nucleotides are TGTGCCAGCAGCCCTAGGACGGGCTGGGACATTCAGTACTTC.

The chain couples TRBV19 to TRBJ2-1, with no clear D. The CDR3 has 13 residues. CDR1 is LNHDA, CDR2 SQIVND, per germline (reference sequence). The germline V and J ends were trimmed by 7 bases and 7 bases, with 14 bases remaining between them. The CDR3 DNA reads as TGTGCCAGTAACCAGAATGTTCTAAATGAGCAGTTCTTC. Its protein product is CASNQNVLNEQFF.

This chain joins TRBV5-4 and TRBJ2-3; TRBD1 matches 9 bases. The CDR3 covers 15 residues. Germline CDR1 SGHNT, CDR2 YYREEE (reference sequence). The junction had 9 bases not matched to a gene; V was cut back by 4 bases and J by 6 bases. The CDR3, as DNA: TGTGCCAGCAGCAGAAGACAGGGGGACCGGGATACGCAGTATTTT. Its protein product is CASSRRQGDRDTQYF.